This T cell receptor (beta chain) originates from a study of regulatory T cells in long-lasting Graves disease. The study, taken as a whole, reports: Patients with persistent Graves' had lower TCR diversity than newly diagnosed patients.

Time point noted: newly diagnosed GD, antithyroid drugs for less than 3 months. PBMC-extracted RNA yielded the TCR library. Through Arm-PCR of CDR3 regions and iRepertoire HTBI primers, TCR beta libraries were built. In TCRdb, the multiplex PCR reads were re-called with MiXCR into one record per CDR3 protein. Among about 450,000 distinct CDR3 sequences listed, around 15% were seen once. The germline V and J ends were trimmed by 2 bases and 1 base, with 12 bases remaining between them. The CDR3 consists of 15 residues. Germline V gene data show CDR1 as MNHEY and CDR2 as SVGAGI. There are a few counts of this clonotype. No antigen is known for it. These data also featured in a second study, about T cells in Graves' hyperthyroidism and ophthalmopathy.

This material consisted of peripheral blood mononuclear cells (PBMCs), taken at new diagnosis, from a patient treated with antithyroid drugs. This receptor was obtained from a woman aged 25 to 39 with Graves disease. J is TRBJ2-7 and V is TRBV6-5, with a possible D match to TRBD2 (6 bases). CDR3 amino acids: CASSYRDSRSYEQYF. The CDR3 nucleotides are TGTGCCAGCAGTTACCGGGACTCGCGGTCCTACGAGCAGTACTTC.